These T cell receptor beta chains were read from a single sample in a study of control samples from healthy donors and cancer patients. TCRdb's table, derived via immunoSEQ multiplex PCR, lists solely in-frame clones and lacks some. The table records about 54,000 clones, nearly 96% of them present only once. Sequencing was performed on blood. Receptors originate from a woman aged 30 to 39 in good health. CDR3s include the opening cysteine and the closing phenylalanine or tryptophan. The D gene is left open where the match is weak. The listing skips clone size in some rows; elsewhere it reads once, few, many or a size class.

TRBJ2-1	NA	NA	TRBV29-1	TGCAGCGTTCCCGGGCCCCCCACCTACATGGGTGAGCAGTTCTTC	CSVPGPPTYMGEQFF
TRBJ2-1	once	TRBD2	TRBV28	TGTGCCAGCAGTATAGCGGGAGGGCTGGGTAATGAGCAGTTCTTC	CASSIAGGLGNEQFF
TRBJ2-3	NA	TRBD2	TRBV20-1	TGCAGTGCTAGTAGCGGGGGTGGCACAGATACGCAGTATTTT	CSASSGGGTDTQYF
TRBJ2-2	NA	NA	TRBV11-2	TGTGCCAGCACCCCGGCCACCGGGGAGCTGTTTTTT	CASTPATGELFF
TRBJ1-1	NA	NA	TRBV5-1	TGCGCCAGCAGCTCCCGGGGGAACACTGAAGCTTTCTTT	CASSSRGNTEAFF
TRBJ2-1	NA	NA	TRBV6-5	TGTGCCAGCAGTTGGGATGGTGAATACAATGAGCAGTTCTTC	CASSWDGEYNEQFF
TRBJ1-3	NA	NA	TRBV18	TGTGCCAGCTCACCAATGCTCTCTGGAAACACCATATATTTT	CASSPMLSGNTIYF
TRBJ2-1	NA	NA	TRBV5-4	TGTGCCAGCAGCTTTAGCGCGAATGAGCAGTTCTTC	CASSFSANEQFF
TRBJ2-7	NA	TRBD2	TRBV11-1	TGTGCCAGCAGTAATTCTCTAGCGGGAGATTTTTCCGAGCAGTACTTC	CASSNSLAGDFSEQYF
TRBJ2-3	NA	TRBD2	TRBV6-6	TGTGCCAGCAGCCCACAGACTAGCGGGAGGTATTTT	CASSPQTSGRYF
TRBJ2-7	NA	TRBD1	TRBV28	TGTGCCAGCAGCCGAGACAGGGGCCCTATCGAGCAGTACTTC	CASSRDRGPIEQYF
TRBJ1-4	NA	NA	TRBV28	TGTGCCAGCAGTTTTGGCAGGTATAATGAAAAACTGTTTTTT	CASSFGRYNEKLFF
TRBJ1-5	NA	NA	TRBV28	TGTGCCAGCAGTTTGTCTGGCAGAGCAAGCAATCAGCCCCAGCATTTT	CASSLSGRASNQPQHF
TRBJ1-5	NA	NA	TRBV19	TGTGCCAGTAGTATATGGGGCAGTGAGCCCCAGCATTTT	CASSIWGSEPQHF
TRBJ1-2	NA	TRBD1	TRBV7-2	TGTGCCAGCAGCCATGGACAGGGACGTTTTGGCTACACCTTC	CASSHGQGRFGYTF
TRBJ2-7	NA	TRBD2	TRBV10-2	TGCGCCAGCAGTGGGCGGGGGGTAAGCGACCACTCCTACGAGCAGTACTTC	CASSGRGVSDHSYEQYF
TRBJ1-6	NA	TRBD1	TRBV28	TGTGCCAGCAGTTTATCCCCGGACAGGGTTCTCTCACCCCTCCACTTT	CASSLSPDRVLSPLHF
TRBJ1-1	once	NA	TRBV28	TGTGCCAGCAGTTTATCATTCAGGGGCGGGGTCACTGAAGCTTTCTTT	CASSLSFRGGVTEAFF
TRBJ1-6	NA	TRBD1	TRBV25-1	TGTGCCAGCAGCTCCTCCAGGGGGCAAAATTCACCCCTCCACTTT	CASSSSRGQNSPLHF
TRBJ1-6	NA	NA	TRBV10-2	TGCGCCAGCAGTGAGGTATCGGGAAATTCACCCCTCCACTTT	CASSEVSGNSPLHF
TRBJ2-4	NA	NA	TRBV18	TGTGCCAGCTCACCAGGAGGGCAGCTGGAAAACATTCAGTACTTC	CASSPGGQLENIQYF
TRBJ1-2	NA	NA	TRBV28	TGTGCCAGCAGGGTCTTAGGTGGCTACACCTTC	CASRVLGGYTF
TRBJ2-1	NA	TRBD2	TRBV6-5	TGTGCCAGCAGTTACCGGGATCTGGGAGGGGACAATGAGCAGTTCTTC	CASSYRDLGGDNEQFF
TRBJ2-7	NA	TRBD2	TRBV7-3	TGTGCCAGCAGCTTAACGGGCGGGAGTTCCTACGAGCAGTACTTC	CASSLTGGSSYEQYF
TRBJ2-5	NA	NA	TRBV5-6	TGTGCCAGCAGCTTGTTTCAGGGGCTGGAGACCCAGTACTTC	CASSLFQGLETQYF
TRBJ2-7	once	TRBD2	TRBV4-2	TGTGCCAGCAGCCAAGAAGGACTAGCGCCCCTTCCCCTCTTCGAGCAGTACTTC	CASSQEGLAPLPLFEQYF
TRBJ2-1	NA	NA	TRBV3-1/TRBV3-2	TGTGCCAGCAGCCAAGAGCGACTGAGCTCCTACAATGAGCAGTTCTTC	CASSQERLSSYNEQFF
TRBJ1-4	NA	TRBD1	TRBV2	TGTGCCAGCCTCCCGGGACAGGGGACATTAGCAACTAATGAAAAACTGTTTTTT	CASLPGQGTLATNEKLFF
TRBJ1-5	NA	NA	TRBV3-1/TRBV3-2	TGTGCCAGCAGCCAAGGAGCGGGGTCAGGCGAGCCCCAGCATTTT	CASSQGAGSGEPQHF
TRBJ1-3	NA	NA	TRBV15	TGTGCCACCAGCAGAGTGTCGGGAGTAGGTGGAAACACCATATATTTT	CATSRVSGVGGNTIYF
TRBJ1-1	once	NA	TRBV27	TGTGCCAGCAGTTGGGACTCTCAGGGTGTCACTGAAGCTTTCTTT	CASSWDSQGVTEAFF
TRBJ1-2	NA	NA	TRBV6-5	TGTGCCAGCAGTTACTCAGACAGGACTAACTATGGCTACACCTTC	CASSYSDRTNYGYTF
TRBJ2-1	few	NA	TRBV7-9	TGTGCCAGCAGCACCAAATGGGGTCCTGAGCAGTTCTTC	CASSTKWGPEQFF
TRBJ2-1	NA	TRBD2	TRBV7-8	TGTGCCAGCAGCTCCGGGACTAGGGGCAATGAGCAGTTCTTC	CASSSGTRGNEQFF
TRBJ1-1	NA	TRBD1	TRBV29-1	TGCAGCGTTAGAACAGGACAGGGTGACACTGAAGCTTTCTTT	CSVRTGQGDTEAFF
TRBJ2-3	NA	TRBD1	TRBV19	TGTGCCAGCAGGGACAGGGGGACAGATACGCAGTATTTT	CASRDRGTDTQYF
TRBJ2-1	NA	TRBD1	TRBV15	TGTGCCACCAGCAATGGAAGACAGGGGGCGGGTGAGCAGTTCTTC	CATSNGRQGAGEQFF